Ten or more counts support the clone carrying this T cell receptor (beta chain). No antigen is known for it. TCRdb reanalysed the PCR reads using MiXCR and keeps one entry per CDR3 protein. This table has around 460,000 distinct CDR3 sequences, around 21% appearing once. Libraries for naive CD8 T cells, which were made from approximately 20,000 to 980,000 sorted cells, drew on 10%, 30% or 50% of the RNA. The data were taken from a study of molecular identifiers for immune sequencing clone quantification. Study-wide points: Clones above 20 RNA copies held over 98% of effector molecules, under 1% in naive cells. For highly expanded clones, sizes could be underestimated when identical TCR molecules share a barcode. Jurkat TCR RNA from one cell was spiked into around 1 million naive cells, and it was reportedly detectable there.

V was clipped by 3 bases and J by 1 base, with 8 bases between them. The CDR3 contains 14 residues. The specimen was naive CD8+ T cells from blood, with Jurkat cell RNA spiked in. Regarding subset: FACS-sorted CD8+CD4-CCR7+CD45RA+ naive T cells. This TCR derives from a human donor in good health. Some libraries in this study had Jurkat cell RNA spiked in. The V gene is TRBV12-3 or TRBV12-4, the J gene TRBJ2-3; D call uncertain. The CDR3, as DNA: TGTGCCAGCAGTTTCGTCAGAGGCACAGATACGCAGTATTTT. Amino acid sequence: CASSFVRGTDTQYF.